The following is a TCR beta chain sequence with its context. In the study's own analysis: Researchers report that nucleated cell counts were estimated from reference gene primer amplification. Sequencing was performed with immunoSEQ multiplex PCR; in TCRdb, only in-frame clones are kept and a portion is missing. V and J calls plus clone size are reproduced from that table; the DNA served to infer D and trimming. The data contain 200,000 to 250,000 clones, 70% to 90% of them singletons. This sample is drawn from a study of blood T cell repertoires in COVID-19. Study overall: Researchers got acute and convalescent COVID-19 samples from the United States, Italy and Spain. PBMCs, B-cell-depleted T cells, or T cells provided the cDNA or gDNA that made up the material.

This clonotype originated in a woman younger than 35 who had recovered from COVID-19. Sample: peripheral blood.

This chain's CDR3 is CSASRTLAVQETQYF. The CDR3, as DNA: TGCAGTGCTAGTCGGACTCTAGCGGTCCAAGAGACCCAGTACTTC. The V call is TRBV20-1, the J call TRBJ2-5; 7 bases are shared with TRBD2. V was pared by 3 bases and J by 1 base, with 8 bases of the junction left unmatched. This CDR3 is 15 amino acids long. CDR1 is DFQATT, CDR2 SNEGSKA, per germline (reference sequence).